This T cell receptor (beta chain) is from a study of blood T cell repertoires in COVID-19. In the original workflow: How many nucleated cells were present was estimated from reference gene primer amplification. Produced via immunoSEQ multiplex PCR; TCRdb's table is partial and in-frame only. V and J calls and clone size are copied from that table; D and trimming were computed from the DNA. The data contain about 180,000 clones, about nine tenths of them singletons. Per germline, CDR1 SGHRS and CDR2 YFSETQ. The V and J ends lost 4 bases and 6 bases respectively, with 15 bases between them. The CDR3 sequence is 14 residues long. This clone was counted only a few times.

This TCR was sampled from a woman aged 25 to 39 with acute or convalescent COVID-19. The chain couples TRBV5-1 to TRBJ2-3; D might be TRBD2 (6 bases). The specimen was peripheral blood. The CDR3 sequence: CASSIGGVMDTQYF. The CDR3 region has the DNA TGCGCCAGCAGCATCGGGGGTGTAATGGATACGCAGTATTTT.